Detailed here is one TCR beta chain. The CDR3 extends over 13 amino acids. Trimming removed 2 bases at V and 10 bases at J, with 13 bases between. The germline CDR1 and CDR2 sequences are MNHEY and SVGEGT. This sample is part of a study of blood T cell repertoires in COVID-19. Here immunoSEQ multiplex PCR was the method, and the copy in TCRdb shows in-frame clones only, minus some. The data show about 54,000 clones, with roughly 85% seen just once and about an eighth held by the top ten. Sequencing was carried out using peripheral blood. The source is a human donor in a cohort sampled during active COVID-19. This rearrangement joins TRBV6-2 or TRBV6-3 to TRBJ2-3; TRBD2 is a possible D gene (6 bases). The CDR3, as DNA: TGTGCCAGCAGTTACAAGGGACTCACGCCGCAGTATTTT. The encoded protein is CASSYKGLTPQYF.